In this sample, the clone carrying this TCR beta chain turned up many times. The V end was cut by 8 bases, the J end by 3 bases, with 12 bases between. Germline CDR1 MNHNS, CDR2 SASEGT. The CDR3 covers 13 residues. Via MiXCR, TCRdb re-called the RT-PCR reads, giving one row per CDR3 protein. The sample includes more than 75,000 distinct CDR3 sequences, approximately 5% of them seen just once. The source of the sample is a study of patients and donors after allogeneic stem cell transplantation. The specimen sequenced was blood, either unsorted or a sorted T cell fraction (not recorded which). This chain links TRBV6-1 with TRBJ2-3, with D perhaps TRBD1 (5 bases). This TCR derives from a human donor who was either an allogeneic HSCT recipient or a stem cell or donor lymphocyte infusion donor (not recorded which). It is not recorded whose cells these are; they may come from a transplant donor. CDR3 in amino acids: CASGAIDTDTQYF. CDR3 in DNA: TGTGCCAGCGGGGCTATTGATACAGATACGCAGTATTTT.